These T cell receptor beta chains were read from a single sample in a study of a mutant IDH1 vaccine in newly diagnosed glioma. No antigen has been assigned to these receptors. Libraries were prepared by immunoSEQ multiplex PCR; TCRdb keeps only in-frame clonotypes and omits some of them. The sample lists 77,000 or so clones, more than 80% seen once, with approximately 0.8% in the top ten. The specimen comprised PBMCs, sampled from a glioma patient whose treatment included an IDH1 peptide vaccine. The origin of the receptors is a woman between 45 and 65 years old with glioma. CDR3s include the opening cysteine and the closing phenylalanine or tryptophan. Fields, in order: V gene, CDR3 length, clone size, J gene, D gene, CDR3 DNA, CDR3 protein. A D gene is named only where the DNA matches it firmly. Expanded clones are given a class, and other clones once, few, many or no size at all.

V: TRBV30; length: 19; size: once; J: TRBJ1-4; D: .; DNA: TGTGCCTTAGATCCAACCGGGACCAGGAGGAGAGGGGTTAATGAAAAACTGTTTTTT; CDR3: CALDPTGTRRRGVNEKLFF
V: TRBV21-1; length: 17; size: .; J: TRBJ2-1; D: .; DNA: TGTGCCAGCAGCAAAACCCCCGGGACTTTGCGATACAATGAGCAGTTCTTC; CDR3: CASSKTPGTLRYNEQFF
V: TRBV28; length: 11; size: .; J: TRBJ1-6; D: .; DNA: TGTGCCAGCAATTATAATTCACCCCTCCACTTT; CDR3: CASNYNSPLHF
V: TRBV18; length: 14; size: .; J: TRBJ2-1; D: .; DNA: TGTGCCAGCTTGGGGGGAGTGAGTATGGATGAGCAGTTCTTC; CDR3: CASLGGVSMDEQFF
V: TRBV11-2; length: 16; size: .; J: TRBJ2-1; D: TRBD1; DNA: TGTGCCAGCAGCTTAGGGTACAGGGGGGATGGAAACGAGCAGTTCTTC; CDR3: CASSLGYRGDGNEQFF
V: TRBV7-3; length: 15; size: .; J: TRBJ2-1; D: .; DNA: TGTGCCAGCAGCTTAACGACCGGGAGTTTCAATGAGCAGTTCTTC; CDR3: CASSLTTGSFNEQFF
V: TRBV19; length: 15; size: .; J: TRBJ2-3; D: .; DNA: TGTGCCAGTAGTATAGATCTCCTTATCACAGATACGCAGTATTTT; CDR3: CASSIDLLITDTQYF
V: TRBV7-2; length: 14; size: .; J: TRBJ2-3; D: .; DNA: TGTGCCAGCAGCTTATCGGGCTTCCGGGATACGCAGTATTTT; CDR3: CASSLSGFRDTQYF
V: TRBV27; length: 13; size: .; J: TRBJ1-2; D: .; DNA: TGTGCCAGCAGCAGACGAGCGGGCTATGGCTACACCTTC; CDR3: CASSRRAGYGYTF
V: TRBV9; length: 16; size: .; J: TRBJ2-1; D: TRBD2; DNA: TGTGCCAGCAGCGTTGCCGGGACTAGCTCCTACAATGAGCAGTTCTTC; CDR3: CASSVAGTSSYNEQFF
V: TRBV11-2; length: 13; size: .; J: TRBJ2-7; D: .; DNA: TGTGCCAGCAGCTGGGGGCCATCCTACGAGCAGTACTTC; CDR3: CASSWGPSYEQYF
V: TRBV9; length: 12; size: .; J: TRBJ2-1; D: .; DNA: TGTGCCAGCAGCGCAACCCGTGGTGAGCAGTTCTTC; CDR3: CASSATRGEQFF
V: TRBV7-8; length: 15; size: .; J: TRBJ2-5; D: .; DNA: TGTGCCAGCAGCTCACCCCCGGGCCATCAAGAGACCCAGTACTTC; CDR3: CASSSPPGHQETQYF
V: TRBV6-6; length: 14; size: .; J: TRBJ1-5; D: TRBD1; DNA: TGTGCCAGCAGCTACCCGGGACAGAATCAGCCCCAGCATTTT; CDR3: CASSYPGQNQPQHF
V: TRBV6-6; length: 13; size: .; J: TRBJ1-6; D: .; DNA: TGTGCCGCGGGGACAACCTATAATTCACCCCTCCACTTT; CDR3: CAAGTTYNSPLHF
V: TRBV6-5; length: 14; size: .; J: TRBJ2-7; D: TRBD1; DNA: TGTGCCAGCAGTCACCGGGACAGGGGCTACGAGCAGTACTTC; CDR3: CASSHRDRGYEQYF
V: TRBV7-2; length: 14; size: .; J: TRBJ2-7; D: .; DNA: TGTGCCAGCAGCTTAGACGGAGGTACCTACGAGCAGTACTTC; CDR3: CASSLDGGTYEQYF
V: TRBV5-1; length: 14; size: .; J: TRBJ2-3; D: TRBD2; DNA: TGCGCCAGCAGCTCATCTAGCGGGGCAGATACGCAGTATTTT; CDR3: CASSSSSGADTQYF
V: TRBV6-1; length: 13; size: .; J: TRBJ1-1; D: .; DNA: TGTGCCTCCCTGAGGGGGGGGGCCACTGAAGCTTTCTTT; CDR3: CASLRGGATEAFF
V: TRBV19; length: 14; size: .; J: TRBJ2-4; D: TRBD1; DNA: TGTGCCAGTAGTCCGTGGGACAGGGGAAACATTCAGTACTTC; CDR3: CASSPWDRGNIQYF
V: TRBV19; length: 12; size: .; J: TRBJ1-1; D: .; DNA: TGTGCCAGTAGTAGTAGGGGGACTAAAGCTTTCTTT; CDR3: CASSSRGTKAFF
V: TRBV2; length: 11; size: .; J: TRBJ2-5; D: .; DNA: TGTGCCAGCAAATACACCGTTGAGCAGTACTTC; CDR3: CASKYTVEQYF
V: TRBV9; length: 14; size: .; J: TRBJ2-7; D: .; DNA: TGTGCCAGCAGCGTAGGCGGAGGGGGAGACGAGCAGTACTTC; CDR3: CASSVGGGGDEQYF
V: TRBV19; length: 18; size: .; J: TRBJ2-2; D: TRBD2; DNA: TGTGCCAGTAGTATTTACGGGACTAGCGGGAGGAGCCCCGGGGAGCTGTTTTTT; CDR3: CASSIYGTSGRSPGELFF
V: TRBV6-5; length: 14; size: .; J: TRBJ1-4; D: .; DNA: TGTGCCAGCTCTGGGGCCTACCGTAATGAAAAACTGTTTTTT; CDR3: CASSGAYRNEKLFF
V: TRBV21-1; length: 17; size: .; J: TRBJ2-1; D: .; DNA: TGTGCCAGCTTTGGGGACAGGGTCCAGGTACTTTACAATGAGCAGTTCTTC; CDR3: CASFGDRVQVLYNEQFF
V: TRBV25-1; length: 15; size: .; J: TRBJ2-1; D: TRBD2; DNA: TGTGCCAGCAGCCTGGGACTAGCGGGAGTAAATGAGCAGTTCTTC; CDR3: CASSLGLAGVNEQFF
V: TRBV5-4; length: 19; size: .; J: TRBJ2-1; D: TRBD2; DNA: TGTGCCAGCAGACCGGGAAGCGGGAGGGCCCGGACCGTTTACAATGAGCAGTTCTTC; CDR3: CASRPGSGRARTVYNEQFF